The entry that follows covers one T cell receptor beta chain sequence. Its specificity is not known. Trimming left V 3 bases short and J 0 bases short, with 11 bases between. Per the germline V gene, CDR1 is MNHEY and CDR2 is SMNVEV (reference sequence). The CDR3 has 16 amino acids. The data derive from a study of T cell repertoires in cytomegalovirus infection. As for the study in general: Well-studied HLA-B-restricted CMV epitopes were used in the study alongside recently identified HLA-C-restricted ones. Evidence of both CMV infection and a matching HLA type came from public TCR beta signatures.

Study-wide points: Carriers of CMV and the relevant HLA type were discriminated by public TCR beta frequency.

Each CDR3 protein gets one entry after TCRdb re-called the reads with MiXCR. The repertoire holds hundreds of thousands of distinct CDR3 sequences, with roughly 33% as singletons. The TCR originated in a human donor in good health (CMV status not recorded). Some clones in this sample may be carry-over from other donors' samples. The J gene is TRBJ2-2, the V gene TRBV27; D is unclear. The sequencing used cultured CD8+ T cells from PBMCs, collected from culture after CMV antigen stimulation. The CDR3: CASSLIHLANTGELFF. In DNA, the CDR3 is TGTGCCAGCAGTTTGATACATTTAGCGAACACCGGGGAGCTGTTTTTT.